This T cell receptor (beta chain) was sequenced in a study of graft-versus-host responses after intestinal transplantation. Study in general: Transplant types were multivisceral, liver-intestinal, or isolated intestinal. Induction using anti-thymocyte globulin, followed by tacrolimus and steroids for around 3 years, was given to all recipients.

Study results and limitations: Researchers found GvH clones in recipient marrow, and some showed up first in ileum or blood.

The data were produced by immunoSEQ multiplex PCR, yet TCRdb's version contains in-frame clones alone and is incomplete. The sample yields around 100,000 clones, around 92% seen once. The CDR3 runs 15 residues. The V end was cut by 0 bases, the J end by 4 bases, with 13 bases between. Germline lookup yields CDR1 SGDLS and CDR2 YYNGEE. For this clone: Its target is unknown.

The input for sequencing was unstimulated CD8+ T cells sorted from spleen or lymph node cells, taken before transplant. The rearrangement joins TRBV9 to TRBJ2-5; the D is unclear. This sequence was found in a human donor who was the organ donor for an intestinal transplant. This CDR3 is CASSVADSLGETQYF. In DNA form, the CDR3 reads TGTGCCAGCAGCGTAGCTGATAGTCTGGGAGAGACCCAGTACTTC.